The sequence of this T cell receptor (beta chain) was determined in a study of radiation and T cells in renal cell carcinoma. The method was immunoSEQ multiplex PCR; TCRdb's version includes in-frame clones alone and lacks a portion of them. Of approximately 150,000 clones listed, around four fifths were seen once; the top ten hold roughly 25%. CDR3 size: 13 residues. The germline V and J ends were trimmed by 4 bases and 4 bases, with 10 bases remaining between them. CDR1 and CDR2 from the germline V gene are SGHTA and FQGNSA. Time point in this sample: baseline pretreatment blood. As for treatment: 15 Gy SBRT to primary tumor, nephrectomy 4 weeks later. Serial blood draws occurred at baseline and 2 and 4 weeks post-SBRT.

The chain is built from TRBV7-2 and TRBJ2-5; weak D call: TRBD2 (5 bases). This material consisted of blood, taken from a patient whose treatment included radiotherapy and nephrectomy. The sequence derives from a woman aged 45-59 years with renal cell carcinoma. The CDR3, as DNA: TGTGCCAGCAGCTCGGAGGAGAGAGAGACCCAGTACTTC. Amino acids: CASSSEERETQYF.